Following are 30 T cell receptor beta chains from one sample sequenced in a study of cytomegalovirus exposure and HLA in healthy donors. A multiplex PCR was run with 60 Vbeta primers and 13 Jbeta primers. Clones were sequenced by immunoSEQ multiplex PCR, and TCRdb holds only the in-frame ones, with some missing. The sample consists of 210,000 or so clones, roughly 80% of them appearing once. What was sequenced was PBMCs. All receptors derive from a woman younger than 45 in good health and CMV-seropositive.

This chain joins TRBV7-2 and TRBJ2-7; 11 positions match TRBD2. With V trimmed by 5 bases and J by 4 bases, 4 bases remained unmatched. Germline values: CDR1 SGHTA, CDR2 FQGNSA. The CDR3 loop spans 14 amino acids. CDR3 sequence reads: CASSNSGRAYEQYF. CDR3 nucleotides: TGTGCCAGCAGCAATAGCGGGAGGGCTTACGAGCAGTACTTC.

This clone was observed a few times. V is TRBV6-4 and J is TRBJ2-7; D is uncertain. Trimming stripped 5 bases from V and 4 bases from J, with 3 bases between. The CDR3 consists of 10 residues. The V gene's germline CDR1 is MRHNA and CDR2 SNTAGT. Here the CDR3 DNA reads TGTGCCAGCAGTCCTTACGAGCAGTACTTC. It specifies CASSPYEQYF.

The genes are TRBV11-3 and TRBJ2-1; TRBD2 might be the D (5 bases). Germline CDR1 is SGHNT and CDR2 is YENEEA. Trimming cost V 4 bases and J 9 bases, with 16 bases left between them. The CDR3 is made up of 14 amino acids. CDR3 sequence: CASSSRGELGEQFF. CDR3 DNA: TGTGCCAGCAGCTCTCGGGGAGAACTCGGTGAGCAGTTCTTC.

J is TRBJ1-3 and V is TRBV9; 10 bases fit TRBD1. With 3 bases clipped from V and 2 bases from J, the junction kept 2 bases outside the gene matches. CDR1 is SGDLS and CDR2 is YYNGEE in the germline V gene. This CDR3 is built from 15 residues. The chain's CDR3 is CASSDGTGAGNTIYF. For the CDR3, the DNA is TGTGCCAGCAGCGACGGGACAGGGGCTGGAAACACCATATATTTT. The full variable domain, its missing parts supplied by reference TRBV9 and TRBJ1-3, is DSGVTQTPKHLITATGQRVTLRCSPRSGDLSVYWYQQSLDQGLQFLIQYYNGEERAKGNILERFSAQQFPDLHSELNLSSLELGDSALYFCASSDGTGAGNTIYFGEGSWLTVV.

Here the CDR3 DNA reads TGTGCCAGCAGTTCCGGGGGGTCTGGGGCCAACGTCCTGACTTTC. Protein product: CASSSGGSGANVLTF. The chain carries TRBV28 and TRBJ2-6, with TRBD2 identical over 7 bases. The CDR3 is 15 amino acids. CDR1 is MDHEN, CDR2 SYDVKM, per germline. V lost 4 bases and J lost 1; bases outside the gene matches: 1.

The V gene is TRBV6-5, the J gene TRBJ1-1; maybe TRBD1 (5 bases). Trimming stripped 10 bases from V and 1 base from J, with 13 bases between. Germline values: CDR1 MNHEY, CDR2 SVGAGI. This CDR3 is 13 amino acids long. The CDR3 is CATGRDWNTEAFF. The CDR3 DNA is TGTGCCACCGGCCGGGACTGGAACACTGAAGCTTTCTTT.

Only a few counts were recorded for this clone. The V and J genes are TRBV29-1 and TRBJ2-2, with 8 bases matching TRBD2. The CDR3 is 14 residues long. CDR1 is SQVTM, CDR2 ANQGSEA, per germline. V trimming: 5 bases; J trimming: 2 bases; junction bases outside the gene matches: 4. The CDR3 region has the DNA TGCAGCGTTCTTAGCGGGGTCAACACCGGGGAGCTGTTTTTT. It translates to CSVLSGVNTGELFF.

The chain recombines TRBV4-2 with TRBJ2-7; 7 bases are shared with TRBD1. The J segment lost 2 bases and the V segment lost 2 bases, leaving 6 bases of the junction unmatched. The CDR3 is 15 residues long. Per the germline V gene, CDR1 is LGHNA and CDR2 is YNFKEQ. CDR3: CASSQLGDRTYEQYF. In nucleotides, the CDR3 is TGTGCCAGCAGCCAACTTGGGGACAGAACCTACGAGCAGTACTTC.

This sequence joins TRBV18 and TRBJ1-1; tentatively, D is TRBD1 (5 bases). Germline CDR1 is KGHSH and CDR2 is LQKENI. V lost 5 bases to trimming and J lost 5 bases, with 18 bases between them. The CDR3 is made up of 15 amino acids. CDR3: CASSITMGEGTEAFF. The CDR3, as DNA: TGTGCCAGCTCAATTACTATGGGGGAGGGGACTGAAGCTTTCTTT.

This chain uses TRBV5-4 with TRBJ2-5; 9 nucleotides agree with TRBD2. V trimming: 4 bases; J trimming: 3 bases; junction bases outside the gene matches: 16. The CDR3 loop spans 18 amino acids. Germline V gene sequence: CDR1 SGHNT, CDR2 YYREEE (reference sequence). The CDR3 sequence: CASSMGASGNLKEETQYF. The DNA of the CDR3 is TGTGCCAGCAGCATGGGGGCTAGCGGGAACCTGAAAGAAGAGACCCAGTACTTC.

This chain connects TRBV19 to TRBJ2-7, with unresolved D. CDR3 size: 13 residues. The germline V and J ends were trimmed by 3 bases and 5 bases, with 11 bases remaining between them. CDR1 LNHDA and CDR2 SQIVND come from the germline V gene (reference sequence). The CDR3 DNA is TGTGCCAGTAGTATGCGTCAGGAACACGAGCAGTACTTC. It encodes CASSMRQEHEQYF.

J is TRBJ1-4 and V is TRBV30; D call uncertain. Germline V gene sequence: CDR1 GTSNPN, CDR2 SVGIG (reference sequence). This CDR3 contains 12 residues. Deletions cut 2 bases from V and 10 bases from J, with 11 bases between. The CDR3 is CAWSRMAGKLFF. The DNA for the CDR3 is TGTGCCTGGAGTAGAATGGCTGGAAAACTGTTTTTT. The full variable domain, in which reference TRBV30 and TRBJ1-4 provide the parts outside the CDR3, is SQTIHQWPATLVQPVGSPLSLECTVEGTSNPNLYWYRQAAGRGLQLLFYSVGIGQISSEVPQNLSASRPQDRQFILSSKKLLLSDSGFYLCAWSRMAGKLFFGSGTQLSVL.

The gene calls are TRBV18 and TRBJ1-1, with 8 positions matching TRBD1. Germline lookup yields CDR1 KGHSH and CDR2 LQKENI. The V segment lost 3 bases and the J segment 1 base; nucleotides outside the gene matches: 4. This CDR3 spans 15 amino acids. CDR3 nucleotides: TGTGCCAGCTCACCTTTCGGGACAGGGAACACTGAAGCTTTCTTT. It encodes CASSPFGTGNTEAFF.

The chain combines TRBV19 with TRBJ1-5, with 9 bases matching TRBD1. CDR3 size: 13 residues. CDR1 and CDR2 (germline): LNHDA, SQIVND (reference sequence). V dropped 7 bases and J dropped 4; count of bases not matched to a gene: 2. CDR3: CASTDRGNQPQHF. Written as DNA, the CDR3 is TGTGCCAGTACCGACAGGGGGAATCAGCCCCAGCATTTT.

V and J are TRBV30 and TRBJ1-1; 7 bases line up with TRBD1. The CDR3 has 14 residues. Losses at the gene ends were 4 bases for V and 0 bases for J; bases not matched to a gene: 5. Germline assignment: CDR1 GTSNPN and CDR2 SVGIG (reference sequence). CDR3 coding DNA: TGTGCCTGGATGGAGGGACAGCTGAACACTGAAGCTTTCTTT. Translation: CAWMEGQLNTEAFF.

In DNA form, the CDR3 reads TGTGCCAGCAGCTTGGCCTCCCTCTCCTACAATGAGCAGTTCTTC. Residues: CASSLASLSYNEQFF. The J gene is TRBJ2-1, the V gene TRBV5-8, with unresolved D. The germline V and J ends were trimmed by 0 bases and 0 bases, with 7 bases remaining between them. The CDR3 contains 15 residues. Per germline, CDR1 SGHTS and CDR2 YDEGEE.

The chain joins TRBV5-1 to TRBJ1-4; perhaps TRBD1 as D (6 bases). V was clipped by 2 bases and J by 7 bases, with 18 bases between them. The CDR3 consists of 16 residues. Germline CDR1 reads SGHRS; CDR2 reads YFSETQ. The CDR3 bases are TGCGCCAGCAGCTTTGAGAGTCAGGGGTTTGGTGAAAAACTGTTTTTT. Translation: CASSFESQGFGEKLFF. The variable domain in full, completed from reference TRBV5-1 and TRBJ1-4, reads KAGVTQTPRYLIKTRGQQVTLSCSPISGHRSVSWYQQTPGQGLQFLFEYFSETQRNKGNFPGRFSGRQFSNSRSEMNVSTLELGDSALYLCASSFESQGFGEKLFFGSGTQLSVL.

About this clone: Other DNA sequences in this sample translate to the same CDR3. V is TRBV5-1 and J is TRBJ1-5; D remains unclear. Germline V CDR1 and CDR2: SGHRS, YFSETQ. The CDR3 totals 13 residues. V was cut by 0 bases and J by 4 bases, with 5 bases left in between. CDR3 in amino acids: CASSLAQNQPQHF. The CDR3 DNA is TGCGCCAGCAGCTTGGCGCAGAATCAGCCCCAGCATTTT. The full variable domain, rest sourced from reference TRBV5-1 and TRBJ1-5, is KAGVTQTPRYLIKTRGQQVTLSCSPISGHRSVSWYQQTPGQGLQFLFEYFSETQRNKGNFPGRFSGRQFSNSRSEMNVSTLELGDSALYLCASSLAQNQPQHFGDGTRLSIL.

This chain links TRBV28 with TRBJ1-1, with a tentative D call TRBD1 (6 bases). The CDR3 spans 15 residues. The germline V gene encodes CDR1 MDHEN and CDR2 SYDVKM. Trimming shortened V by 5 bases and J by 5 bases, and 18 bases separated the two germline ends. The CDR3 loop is CASSINRVGGTEAFF. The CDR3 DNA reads TGTGCCAGCAGTATAAACAGGGTGGGGGGGACTGAAGCTTTCTTT.

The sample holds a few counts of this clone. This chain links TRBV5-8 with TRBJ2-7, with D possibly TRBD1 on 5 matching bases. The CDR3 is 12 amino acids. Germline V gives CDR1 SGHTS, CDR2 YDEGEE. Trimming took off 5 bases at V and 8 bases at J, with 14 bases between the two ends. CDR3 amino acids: CASRQDLGKQYF. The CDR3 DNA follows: TGTGCCAGCAGACAGGACCTTGGGAAGCAGTACTTC. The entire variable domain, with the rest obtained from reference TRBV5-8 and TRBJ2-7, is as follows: EAGVTQSPTHLIKTRGQQATLRCSPISGHTSVYWYQQALGLGLQFLLWYDEGEERNRGNFPPRFSGRQFPNYSSELNVNALELEDSALYLCASRQDLGKQYFGPGTRLTVT.

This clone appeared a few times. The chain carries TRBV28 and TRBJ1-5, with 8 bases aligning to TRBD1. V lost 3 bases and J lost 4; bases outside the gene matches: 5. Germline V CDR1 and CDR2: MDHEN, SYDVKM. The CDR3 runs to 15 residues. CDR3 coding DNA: TGTGCCAGCAGTTTCCACGGACAGGGAAATCAGCCCCAGCATTTT. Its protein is CASSFHGQGNQPQHF.

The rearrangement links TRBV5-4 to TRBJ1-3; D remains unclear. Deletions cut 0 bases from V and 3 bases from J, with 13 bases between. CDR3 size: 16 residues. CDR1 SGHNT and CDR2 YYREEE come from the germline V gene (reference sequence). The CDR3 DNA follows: TGTGCCAGCAGCTTGGATGGGCCTGTATATGGAAACACCATATATTTT. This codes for CASSLDGPVYGNTIYF.

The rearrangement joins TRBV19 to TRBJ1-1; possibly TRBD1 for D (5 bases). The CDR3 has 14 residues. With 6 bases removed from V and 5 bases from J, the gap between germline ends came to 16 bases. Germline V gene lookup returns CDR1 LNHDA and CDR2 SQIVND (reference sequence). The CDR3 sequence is CASSNGALWTEAFF. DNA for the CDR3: TGTGCCAGTAGCAATGGGGCCCTTTGGACTGAAGCTTTCTTT.

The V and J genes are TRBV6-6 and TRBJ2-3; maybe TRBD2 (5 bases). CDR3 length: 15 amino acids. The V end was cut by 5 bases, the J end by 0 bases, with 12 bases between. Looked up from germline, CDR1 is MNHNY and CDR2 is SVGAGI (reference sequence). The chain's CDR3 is CASSLSAASTDTQYF. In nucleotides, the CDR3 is TGTGCCAGCAGTCTCTCAGCGGCTAGCACAGATACGCAGTATTTT.

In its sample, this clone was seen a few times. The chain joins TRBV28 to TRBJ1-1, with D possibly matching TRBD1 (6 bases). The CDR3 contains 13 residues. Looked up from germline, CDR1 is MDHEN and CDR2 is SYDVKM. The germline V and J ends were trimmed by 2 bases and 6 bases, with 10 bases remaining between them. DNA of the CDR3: TGTGCCAGCAGTTTACGGGGGGGCCCTGAAGCTTTCTTT. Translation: CASSLRGGPEAFF.

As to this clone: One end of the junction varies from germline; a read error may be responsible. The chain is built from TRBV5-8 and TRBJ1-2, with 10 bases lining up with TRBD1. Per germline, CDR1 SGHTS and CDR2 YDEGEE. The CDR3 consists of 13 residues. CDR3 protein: CASSLRDRGICYF. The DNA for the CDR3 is TGTGCCAGCAGCTTGAGGGACAGGGGTATTTGCTACTTC. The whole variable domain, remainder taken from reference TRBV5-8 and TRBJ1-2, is EAGVTQSPTHLIKTRGQQATLRCSPISGHTSVYWYQQALGLGLQFLLWYDEGEERNRGNFPPRFSGRQFPNYSSELNVNALELEDSALYLCASSLRDRGICYFGSGTRLTVV.

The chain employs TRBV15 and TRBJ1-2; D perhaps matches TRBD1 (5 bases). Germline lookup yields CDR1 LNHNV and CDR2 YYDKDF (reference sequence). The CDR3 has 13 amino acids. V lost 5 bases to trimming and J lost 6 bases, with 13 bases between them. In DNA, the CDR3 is TGTGCCACCAGCCGCGGTGGACATGATGGCTACACCTTC. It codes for CATSRGGHDGYTF.

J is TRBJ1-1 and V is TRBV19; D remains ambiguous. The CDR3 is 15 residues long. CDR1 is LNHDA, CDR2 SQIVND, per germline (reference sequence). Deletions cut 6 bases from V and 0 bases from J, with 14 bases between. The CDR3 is CASSTGRVLNTEAFF. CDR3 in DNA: TGTGCCAGTAGCACCGGCCGGGTCCTGAACACTGAAGCTTTCTTT.

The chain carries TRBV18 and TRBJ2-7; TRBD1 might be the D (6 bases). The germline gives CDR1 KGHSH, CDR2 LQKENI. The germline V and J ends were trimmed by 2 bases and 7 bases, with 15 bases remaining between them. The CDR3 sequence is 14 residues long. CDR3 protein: CASSPLARGKEQYF. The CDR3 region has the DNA TGTGCCAGCTCACCATTGGCCAGGGGCAAGGAGCAGTACTTC.

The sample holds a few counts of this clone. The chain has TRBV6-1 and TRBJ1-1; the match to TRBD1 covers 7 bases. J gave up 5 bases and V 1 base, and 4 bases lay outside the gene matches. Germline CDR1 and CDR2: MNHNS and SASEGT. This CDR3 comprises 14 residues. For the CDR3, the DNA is TGTGCCAGCAGTGAAGATCCAGGGGGGACTGAAGCTTTCTTT. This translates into CASSEDPGGTEAFF.